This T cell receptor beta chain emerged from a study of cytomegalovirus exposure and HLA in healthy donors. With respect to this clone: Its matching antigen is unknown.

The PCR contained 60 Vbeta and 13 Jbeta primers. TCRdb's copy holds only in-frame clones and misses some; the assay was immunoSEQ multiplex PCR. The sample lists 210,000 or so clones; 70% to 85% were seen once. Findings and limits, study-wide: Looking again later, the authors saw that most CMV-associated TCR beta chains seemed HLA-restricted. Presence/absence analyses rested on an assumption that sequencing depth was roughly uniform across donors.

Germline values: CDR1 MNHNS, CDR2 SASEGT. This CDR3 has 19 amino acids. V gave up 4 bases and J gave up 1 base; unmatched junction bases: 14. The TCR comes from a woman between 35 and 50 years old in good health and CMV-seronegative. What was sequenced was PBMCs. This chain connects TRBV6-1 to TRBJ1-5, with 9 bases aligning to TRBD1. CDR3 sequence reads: CASSVPGTGLNRSNQPQHF. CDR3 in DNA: TGTGCCAGCAGTGTTCCCGGGACAGGGTTAAATCGGAGCAATCAGCCCCAGCATTTT.